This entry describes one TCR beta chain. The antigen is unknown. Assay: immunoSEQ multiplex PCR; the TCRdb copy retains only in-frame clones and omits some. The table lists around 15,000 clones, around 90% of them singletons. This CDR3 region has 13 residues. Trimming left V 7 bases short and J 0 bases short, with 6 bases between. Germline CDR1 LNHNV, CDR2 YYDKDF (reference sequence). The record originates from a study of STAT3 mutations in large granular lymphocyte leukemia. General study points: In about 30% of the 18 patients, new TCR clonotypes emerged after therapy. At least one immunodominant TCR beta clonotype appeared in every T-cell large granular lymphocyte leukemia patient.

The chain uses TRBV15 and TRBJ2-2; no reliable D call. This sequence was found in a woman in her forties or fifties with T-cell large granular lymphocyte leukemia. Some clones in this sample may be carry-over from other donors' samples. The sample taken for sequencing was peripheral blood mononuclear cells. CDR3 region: CATTTANTGELFF. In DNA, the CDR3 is TGTGCCACCACCACAGCGAACACCGGGGAGCTGTTTTTT. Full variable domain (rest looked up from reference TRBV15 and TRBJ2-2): DAMVIQNPRYQVTQFGKPVTLSCSQTLNHNVMYWYQQKSSQAPKLLFHYYDKDFNNEADTPDNFQSRRPNTSFCFLDIRSPGLGDTAMYLCATTTANTGELFFGEGSRLTVL.